The T cell receptor beta chain described here comes from a study of T cell responses to AZD1222 COVID-19 vaccine. Measured with immunoSEQ multiplex PCR; TCRdb has only the in-frame clones, and not every one. The table shows approximately 270,000 clones, with 90% to 95% occurring only once. This CDR3 region has 15 residues. V gave up 4 bases and J gave up 0 bases, with 10 bases separating them. Per the germline V gene, CDR1 is SGHRS and CDR2 is YFSETQ. As to this clone: Its antigen is unknown.

Broader study findings: Of spike-specific TCRs, nearly half reportedly target regions left unmutated in variants. Vaccination with two AZD1222 doses was followed by a rise in Spike-specific TCR breadth and depth.

The sequence derives from an adult who received the AZD1222 COVID-19 vaccine. This sequence joins TRBV5-1 and TRBJ2-2, with D possibly being TRBD1 or TRBD2 (5 bases each). This specimen was peripheral blood, taken 28 days after the second AZD1222 dose. CDR3 sequence: CASSGDGPNTGELFF. Here the CDR3 DNA reads TGCGCCAGCAGCGGGGACGGCCCGAACACCGGGGAGCTGTTTTTT.